This T cell receptor beta chain was obtained from a study of glioma-infiltrating T cells after dendritic cell vaccination. On this clone: At the DNA level, this CDR3 is encoded by other sequences in the same sample as well.

Only in-frame clones appear in the TCRdb table, and some are missing; sequencing was by immunoSEQ multiplex PCR. This repertoire shows about 82,000 clones, around 90% found once; its top ten account for 3% to 3.5%. The V end lost 5 bases, the J end lost 8 bases, and 9 bases lay between the germline ends. The CDR3 consists of 11 residues. Germline V lookup: CDR1 MNHEY, CDR2 SVGAGI. The receptor was derived from a human donor with glioblastoma. Sequencing used blood, obtained before dendritic cell vaccination. This chain joins TRBV6-5 and TRBJ1-2, with D maybe TRBD1 (6 bases). In DNA form, the CDR3 reads TGTGCCAGCAGTCCAGGGGCAGGCTACACCTTC. This translates into CASSPGAGYTF.